One and the same sample provided the 11 T cell receptor beta chains below, sequenced in a study of cytomegalovirus exposure and HLA in healthy donors. 60 Vbeta and 13 Jbeta primers were used in PCR. Sequencing used immunoSEQ multiplex PCR; TCRdb keeps in-frame clones, though not all of them. The sample totals 100,000 to 150,000 clones. The sequenced sample consisted of PBMCs. These receptors originate from a woman between 35 and 50 years old in good health and CMV-seropositive.

CDR3 residues: CASSSITTAGLAGGYEQYF. The CDR3 DNA reads TGTGCCAGCAGTTCCATTACGACCGCAGGACTAGCGGGAGGGTACGAGCAGTACTTC. The chain combines TRBV28 with TRBJ2-7; 15 bases fit TRBD2. The CDR3 loop spans 19 amino acids. The ends lost 4 bases at V and 4 bases at J; junction bases unmatched: 14. CDR1 and CDR2 (germline): MDHEN, SYDVKM.

This chain uses TRBV4-2 with TRBJ2-1, with 7 bases fitting TRBD2. V gave up 0 bases and J gave up 8 bases; unmatched junction bases: 7. Germline loops: CDR1 LGHNA, CDR2 YNFKEQ. This CDR3 is built from 15 residues. The CDR3 bases are TGTGCCAGCAGCCAAGAGGGGAGGGGCCGGGATGAGCAGTTCTTC. This translates into CASSQEGRGRDEQFF.

This chain connects TRBV29-1 to TRBJ2-7; a possible D gene is TRBD2 (6 bases). With 4 bases removed from V and 3 bases from J, the gap between germline ends came to 13 bases. The CDR3 sequence is 13 residues long. CDR1 is SQVTM, CDR2 ANQGSEA, per germline. This CDR3 is CSVVGGTNYEQYF. The CDR3 DNA reads as TGCAGCGTTGTAGGAGGGACCAACTACGAGCAGTACTTC.

The rearrangement joins TRBV27 to TRBJ2-1; 13 bases match TRBD2. V was pared by 4 bases and J by 7 bases, with 1 base of the junction left unmatched. There are 14 residues in the CDR3. The germline CDR1 and CDR2 sequences are MNHEY and SMNVEV (reference sequence). CDR3 nucleotide sequence: TGTGCCAGCAGTTGGGGACTAGCGGGAAATGAGCAGTTCTTC. It specifies CASSWGLAGNEQFF.

The V gene is TRBV5-1, the J gene TRBJ2-1; weak D call: TRBD1 (6 bases). Germline CDR1 reads SGHRS; CDR2 reads YFSETQ. CDR3 length: 15 amino acids. The germline V and J ends were trimmed by 1 base and 6 bases, with 14 bases remaining between them. The CDR3, as DNA: TGCGCCAGCAGCTTGAACGCAGGGGCCAGCAATGAGCAGTTCTTC. Protein product: CASSLNAGASNEQFF.

This sequence joins TRBV27 and TRBJ2-7, with D maybe TRBD2 (5 bases). In germline, CDR1 is MNHEY, CDR2 SMNVEV (reference sequence). This CDR3 has 13 amino acids. Trimming removed 2 bases from V and 7 bases from J, with 12 bases in between. DNA for the CDR3: TGTGCCAGCAGTTTAAAAGCTAGGAGGGAGCAGTACTTC. This translates into CASSLKARREQYF.

The chain couples TRBV5-6 to TRBJ2-1, with D hard to call. The germline gives CDR1 SGHDT, CDR2 YYEEEE. The ends were cut back, 0 bases at V and 4 bases at J, with 11 bases in the middle. This CDR3 contains 15 residues. The CDR3 protein is CASSLEELRYNEQFF. CDR3 nucleotide sequence: TGTGCCAGCAGCTTGGAGGAGTTAAGGTACAATGAGCAGTTCTTC.

The chain uses TRBV27 and TRBJ2-7; tentative D call: TRBD1 (5 bases). This CDR3 contains 13 residues. CDR1 is MNHEY and CDR2 is SMNVEV in the germline V gene (reference sequence). Between the trimmed V and J ends, which lost 3 bases and 2 bases, there was a span of 8 bases. This CDR3 reads CASSFRGPYEQYF. CDR3 sequence (DNA): TGTGCCAGCAGTTTTAGGGGCCCCTACGAGCAGTACTTC.

The V gene is TRBV5-1, the J gene TRBJ2-5; weak D call: TRBD2 (5 bases). The CDR3 has 15 amino acids. V lost 2 bases and J lost 3, with 14 bases in between. From germline, CDR1 is SGHRS and CDR2 YFSETQ. Here the CDR3 reads CASSFGGGSKETQYF. The CDR3 DNA sequence: TGCGCCAGCAGCTTCGGTGGAGGCAGTAAAGAGACCCAGTACTTC.

The chain is built from TRBV14 and TRBJ1-6; D is uncertain. CDR1 and CDR2 (germline): SGHDN, FVKESK. V shed 1 base and J shed 8 bases, with 6 bases lying between them. The CDR3 covers 13 residues. The CDR3 region is CASSQAPYSPLHF. CDR3 DNA sequence: TGTGCCAGCAGCCAAGCCCCGTATTCACCCCTCCACTTT. Full variable domain (missing parts from reference TRBV14 and TRBJ1-6): EAGVTQFPSHSVIEKGQTVTLRCDPISGHDNLYWYRRVMGKEIKFLLHFVKESKQDESGMPNNRFLAERTGGTYSTLKVQPAELEDSGVYFCASSQAPYSPLHFGNGTRLTVT.

This chain links TRBV29-1 with TRBJ2-6, with TRBD2 matching 10 bases. The length of the CDR3 is 15 residues. CDR1 SQVTM and CDR2 ANQGSEA come from the germline V gene. The junction had 2 bases not matched to a gene; V was cut back by 2 bases and J by 4 bases. The CDR3 loop reads CSVELAGAGANVLTF. CDR3 in DNA: TGCAGCGTTGAACTAGCGGGAGCCGGGGCCAACGTCCTGACTTTC.